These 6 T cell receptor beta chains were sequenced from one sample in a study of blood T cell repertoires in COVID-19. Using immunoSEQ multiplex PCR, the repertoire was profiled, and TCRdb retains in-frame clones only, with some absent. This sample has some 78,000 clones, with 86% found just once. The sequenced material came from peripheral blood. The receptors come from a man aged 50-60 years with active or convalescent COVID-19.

The DNA for the CDR3 is TGTGCCAGCAGCCCAACTAGCGGGTTCACAGATACGCAGTATTTT. Protein sequence: CASSPTSGFTDTQYF. V usage is TRBV6-5 and J usage is TRBJ2-3; 9 bases line up with TRBD2. Germline values: CDR1 MNHEY, CDR2 SVGAGI. Trimming removed 6 bases from V and 2 bases from J; junction bases left unmatched: 6. This CDR3 is 15 amino acids long.

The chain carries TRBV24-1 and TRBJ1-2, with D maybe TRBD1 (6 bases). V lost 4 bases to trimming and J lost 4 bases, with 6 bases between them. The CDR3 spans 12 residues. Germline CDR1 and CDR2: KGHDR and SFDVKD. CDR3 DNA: TGTGCCACCAGTGACAGGGGCTATGGCTACACCTTC. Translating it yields CATSDRGYGYTF.

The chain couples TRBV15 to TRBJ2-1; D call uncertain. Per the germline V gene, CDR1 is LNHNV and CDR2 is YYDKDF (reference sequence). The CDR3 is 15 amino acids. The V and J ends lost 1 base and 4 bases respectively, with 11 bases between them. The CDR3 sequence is CATSRVESRYNEQFF. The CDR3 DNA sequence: TGTGCCACCAGCAGAGTTGAGAGTCGGTACAATGAGCAGTTCTTC.

The CDR3 protein is CASSPGYNEQFF. Written as DNA, the CDR3 is TGTGCCAGCAGTCCAGGGTACAATGAGCAGTTCTTC. The chain uses TRBV25-1 and TRBJ2-1; D may be TRBD1 (5 bases). Trimming shortened V by 5 bases and J by 4 bases, and 6 bases separated the two germline ends. Germline loops: CDR1 MGHDK, CDR2 SYGVNS. The CDR3 loop spans 12 amino acids. The full variable domain, its missing parts supplied by reference TRBV25-1 and TRBJ2-1, is EADIYQTPRYLVIGTGKKITLECSQTMGHDKMYWYQQDPGMELHLIHYSYGVNSTEKGDLSSESTVSRIRTEHFPLTLESARPSHTSQYLCASSPGYNEQFFGPGTRLTVL.

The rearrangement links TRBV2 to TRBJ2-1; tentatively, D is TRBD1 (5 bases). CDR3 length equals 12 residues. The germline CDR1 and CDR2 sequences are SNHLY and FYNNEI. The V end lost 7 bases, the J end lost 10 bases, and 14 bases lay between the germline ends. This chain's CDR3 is CASTTDRNEQFF. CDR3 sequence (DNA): TGTGCCAGCACTACAGACAGAAACGAGCAGTTCTTC.

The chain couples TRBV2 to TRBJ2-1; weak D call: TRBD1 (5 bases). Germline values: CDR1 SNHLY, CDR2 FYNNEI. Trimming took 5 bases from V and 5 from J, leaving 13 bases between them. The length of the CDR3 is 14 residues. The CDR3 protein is CASSTLGQDNEQFF. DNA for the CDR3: TGTGCCAGCAGTACCTTAGGACAAGACAATGAGCAGTTCTTC.